The present TCR beta chain was sequenced within a study of quantifying T cell responses using KT2 cells (dated by TCRdb to 2016 to 2017). Background for the entire study: RNA was DNase-treated and reverse transcribed with TCR alpha and beta constant-region primers, mostly using SuperScript III. Under optimum conditions, the efficiency of the T4 ligation step was estimated to be more than 8%. PCR2 was performed as a SYBR Green qPCR and was stopped at a predetermined fluorescence threshold so that over-amplification was avoided.

Receptor amplification or capture employed UMI-ligation and nested PCR. Using T4 RNA ligase 1, a single-stranded oligonucleotide bearing the Illumina SP2 sequence plus a UMI was ligated onto the 3' end of the cDNA. PCR1 was run for 4 to 5 cycles (98 degrees C for 15 s, 69 degrees C for 30 s, 72 degrees C for 40 s), and an equimolar mix of RC1.1 and RC1.2, covering TRBC1 and TRBC2, was used as the beta primer. From PCR2 onward, TCR alpha and beta chains were processed separately, and sample indices and Illumina adaptors were added. The UMI comprised 12 random nucleotides, as two hexamers separated by a spacer, placed after an 8-base spacer. The libraries were sequenced on an Illumina MiSeq using v2 2x251 paired-end chemistry, usually with some 13 samples in each run. PhiX DNA at roughly 5-8% was added to each sequencing library to increase diversity. The original methods were these. Raw reads were converted to FASTQ with bcl2fastq and were demultiplexed by dual indices with Demultiplexor. V and J genes were assigned by Decombinator through tag matching, with a single base-pair mismatch permitted. Collapsinator used UMIs to correct both sequencing errors and frequency errors arising from PCR heterogeneity. CDR3Translator converted Decombinator identifiers to nucleotide sequence, translated to amino acids, and extracted CDR3 using C- and N-terminal motifs. A cluster of KT2 sequences sharing one unique molecular identifier was counted as one distinct KT2 TCR. TCRdb applied fastp at Q25 and MiXCR to the public reads, then kept only in-frame beta chains. Merged by CDR3 protein, the rows form single entries marked with the most common genes and DNA. Clone size and V and J calls follow TCRdb, not the original study. Counted in this sample were 52,000 or so distinct CDR3 sequences; 12% of them appeared once. The ten largest clones represent roughly 10% of the sample.

Known numbers of KT2, a T cell clone whose TCR had been sequenced previously, were spiked into unfractionated PBMC to test the sensitivity and accuracy of the pipeline. KT2 cells were mixed with a fixed number of PBMC to create a range of KT2-to-PBMC ratios. Broad study findings and their caveats: The study did not include a side-by-side comparison of this pipeline with other TCR sequencing techniques. Over several orders of magnitude, the number of KT2 alpha and beta sequences rose linearly with the number of KT2 cells put in. At very high KT2 spike-in numbers, detection of KT2 sequences reached saturation. KT2 sequences were detected down to the lowest spike-in tested, about one KT2 cell per 100,000 PBMC.

CDR1 is given as SGHAT and CDR2 as FQNNGV, both from the germline V gene. Including the terminal cysteine and phenylalanine, the CDR3 comprises 16 residues. CDR3 DNA is the only sequence kept; it has 48 bases, read in frame from the first base. Trimming accounts for 2 bases at V and 4 bases at J, while the number of junction bases matched to no gene is 8. This clonotype was recorded a few times. Its binding antigen is unknown. Base quality data are lacking; no much larger clone is found one base away. This clonotype was sampled from a human donor. The sequenced material came from PBMCs spiked with cells of the T cell clone KT2. Recombination joined TRBV11-2 with TRBJ1-2; 9 central bases correspond to TRBD1. The DNA sequence is given as TGTGCCAGCAGCTTAACAGGGGGCGGAGGTGGCTATGGCTACACCTTC. This sequence encodes CASSLTGGGGGYGYTF. When the CDR3 is completed using the reference TRBV11-2 and TRBJ1-2 genes on either side, the full variable domain is EAGVAQSPRYKIIEKRQSVAFWCNPISGHATLYWYQQILGQGPKLLIQFQNNGVVDDSQLPKDRFSAERLKGVDSTLKIQPAKLEDSAVYLCASSLTGGGGGYGYTFGSGTRLTVV.